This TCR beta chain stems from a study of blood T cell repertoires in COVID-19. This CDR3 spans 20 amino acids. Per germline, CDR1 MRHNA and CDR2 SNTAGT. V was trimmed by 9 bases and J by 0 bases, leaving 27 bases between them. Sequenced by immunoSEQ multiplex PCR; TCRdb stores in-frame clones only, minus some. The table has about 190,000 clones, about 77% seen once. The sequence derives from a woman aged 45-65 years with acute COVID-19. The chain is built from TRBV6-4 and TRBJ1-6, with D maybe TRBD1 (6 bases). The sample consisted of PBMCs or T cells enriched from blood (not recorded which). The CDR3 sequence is CARETGPFPPESSYNSPLHF. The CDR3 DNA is TGTGCCAGAGAAACAGGGCCTTTCCCCCCTGAGAGCTCCTATAATTCACCCCTCCACTTT.